This record covers a single T cell receptor beta chain. No antigen is known for it. Nothing much larger sits one base from this clone, and base qualities are not available. CDR1 and CDR2, looked up from the germline V gene, are MNHNS and SASEGT. The CDR3 measures 13 amino acids from cysteine to phenylalanine. Only the CDR3 DNA stays, 39 bases, in frame from base 1. V is trimmed back by 5 bases and J by 4 bases, and the junction contains 4 bases that no gene match accounts for. These data belong to a study of technical replicates of blood from a few donors listed by TCRdb under 2017. The method behind the library was the immunoSEQ multiplex PCR assay. Held by TCRdb, this immuneACCESS table contains in-frame sequences only and omits some clones. Under half of the omission traces to an unresolved V gene where checked; the cause of the rest is unknown. The sample includes approximately 66,000 clones, with roughly 88% observed a single time. The ten most abundant clones make up just over 4.5% of the sample.

The V and J segments used are TRBV6-1 and TRBJ2-5, with 7 central nucleotides matching TRBD1. The sequenced sample was PBMCs. This receptor was obtained from a human donor in good health. Some clones in this sample may be carry-over from other donors' samples. The CDR3 loop reads CASSSRDRETQYF. Here is the DNA: TGTGCCAGCAGTAGCCGGGACAGAGAGACCCAGTACTTC.